One sample yielded the 23 T cell receptor beta chains listed below, sequenced in a study. TCRdb re-derived calls from the RT-PCR reads in MiXCR, one entry per CDR3 protein. The repertoire holds about 700,000 distinct CDR3 sequences, with 14% as singletons. Sequenced material: memory CD4+ T cells from blood. The receptor source for this set is a female donor in good health, serving as a healthy control.

This chain joins TRBV13 and TRBJ2-5; the D is unclear. Trimming removed 4 bases at V and 4 bases at J, with 13 bases between. The CDR3 runs to 14 residues. The germline V gene has CDR1 PRHDT and CDR2 FYEKMQ (reference sequence). CDR3 in DNA: TGTGCCAGCAGCTCAGGACCGGACCGAGAGACCCAGTACTTC. It translates to CASSSGPDRETQYF.

CDR3 coding DNA: TGTGCCAGCAGTCCAGGGGAATGGTACTATGGCTACACCTTC. Amino acid sequence: CASSPGEWYYGYTF. This sequence joins TRBV6-5 and TRBJ1-2, with TRBD1 as a possible D gene (6 bases). Germline-derived CDR1 and CDR2 are MNHEY and SVGAGI. The CDR3 has 14 residues. Trimming cost V 5 bases and J 3 bases, with 13 bases left between them.

The chain recombines TRBV11-2 with TRBJ2-5; 7 positions agree with TRBD1. This CDR3 has 17 residues. V trimming: 2 bases; J trimming: 3 bases; junction bases outside the gene matches: 12. Germline lookup yields CDR1 SGHAT and CDR2 FQNNGV. The CDR3 reads CASSLHLFTGAEETQYF. CDR3 sequence (DNA): TGTGCCAGCAGCTTACATCTATTTACAGGGGCGGAAGAGACCCAGTACTTC.

Concerning this clonotype itself: The conserved phenylalanine or tryptophan is not found at the CDR3 terminus, so this likely reflects a read error. The chain is built from TRBV20-1 and TRBJ2-3; D is perhaps TRBD2 (5 bases). V was trimmed by 2 bases and J by 6 bases, leaving 21 bases between them. This CDR3 is built from 16 residues. The germline V gene has CDR1 DFQATT and CDR2 SNEGSKA (reference sequence). The CDR3 sequence is CSARKQKFRDFDTQYL. CDR3 bases: TGCAGTGCTAGAAAACAGAAATTTCGGGATTTTGATACGCAGTATTTA.

This CDR3 reads CSAGQGLNTGELFF. The CDR3, as DNA: TGCAGCGCCGGACAGGGACTAAACACCGGGGAGCTGTTTTTT. The chain is built from TRBV20-1 and TRBJ2-2; possibly TRBD1 for D (8 bases). CDR1 is DFQATT and CDR2 is SNEGSKA in the germline V gene (reference sequence). This CDR3 is built from 14 residues.

The table lists this clonotype with many counts. The rearrangement joins TRBV12-3 or TRBV12-4 to TRBJ1-5, with D unclear. Trimming removed 3 bases at V and 9 bases at J, with 12 bases between. CDR3 length: 13 residues. CDR3 protein: CASSLGGEGPQHF. In nucleotides, the CDR3 is TGTGCCAGCAGTTTGGGCGGGGAAGGGCCCCAGCATTTT.

In this sample, this clonotype turned up many times. The rearrangement uses TRBV7-4 and TRBJ1-5, with D unclear. CDR1 SGHVT and CDR2 SQSDAQ come from the germline V gene. Trimming left V 9 bases short and J 5 bases short, with 17 bases between. This CDR3 contains 14 residues. The CDR3 spells CARLTGVSDQPQHF. The CDR3 bases are TGTGCCAGACTAACCGGGGTATCAGATCAGCCCCAGCATTTT.

The chain combines TRBV20-1 with TRBJ2-1, with 10 positions matching TRBD2. The CDR3 contains 16 residues. Germline V lookup: CDR1 DFQATT, CDR2 SNEGSKA (reference sequence). V was pared by 2 bases and J by 5 bases, with 9 bases of the junction left unmatched. The CDR3 sequence: CSARSPLAGAHNEQFF. The CDR3 nucleotides are TGCAGTGCTAGATCCCCGCTAGCGGGGGCCCACAATGAGCAGTTCTTC.

Many counts were recorded for this clonotype. The chain combines TRBV12-3 or TRBV12-4 with TRBJ1-1; 7 nucleotides match TRBD1. V was clipped by 7 bases and J by 3 bases; unmatched bases: 8. There are 14 residues in the CDR3. The CDR3, as DNA: TGTGCCAGCACGCGGGCAGGGGGTTACACTGAAGCTTTCTTT. Translated: CASTRAGGYTEAFF.

The chain is built from TRBV25-1 and TRBJ1-5; D may be TRBD1 (5 bases). The CDR3 spans 18 residues. Trimming shortened V by 3 bases and J by 1 base, and 19 bases separated the two germline ends. Germline V lookup: CDR1 MGHDK, CDR2 SYGVNS. The CDR3 DNA reads TGTGCCAGCAGTGAGCAGGGAATGATGAGGGCCAGCAATCAGCCCCAGCATTTT. Its translation is CASSEQGMMRASNQPQHF.

The chain recombines TRBV20-1 with TRBJ2-5; weak D call: TRBD2 (5 bases). Germline lookup yields CDR1 DFQATT and CDR2 SNEGSKA (reference sequence). The length of the CDR3 is 16 residues. V gave up 6 bases and J gave up 0 bases, with 20 bases separating them. This CDR3 reads CSASSLLSGNQETQYF. The CDR3 bases are TGCAGTGCCAGCAGTTTGTTGAGCGGAAACCAAGAGACCCAGTACTTC.

CDR3 DNA sequence: TGCAGTGCTAGAGACACGGGACTAGCGGGGATAAGACCCTACAATGAGCAGTTCTTC. Amino acid sequence: CSARDTGLAGIRPYNEQFF. The chain uses TRBV20-1 and TRBJ2-1; the match to TRBD2 covers 13 bases. The CDR3 length is 19 residues. Germline CDR1 reads DFQATT; CDR2 reads SNEGSKA (reference sequence). V lost 0 bases to trimming and J lost 2 bases; unmatched junction nucleotides: 10.

This clonotype has just a few counts. This sequence joins TRBV20-1 and TRBJ2-2, with 11 bases that match TRBD2. The CDR3 extends over 16 amino acids. With V trimmed by 1 base and J by 7 bases, 8 bases remained unmatched. CDR1 DFQATT and CDR2 SNEGSKA come from the germline V gene (reference sequence). The CDR3 region has the DNA TGCAGTGCTAGAGTACTAGCGGGAGATTCGGTCGGGGAGCTGTTTTTT. Protein: CSARVLAGDSVGELFF.

Worth noting for this clonotype: A much larger clonotype is one base distant, so this may be a read error. This chain connects TRBV4-2 to TRBJ2-7, with 11 bases matching TRBD2. The length of the CDR3 is 15 residues. Losses at the gene ends were 0 bases for V and 6 bases for J; bases not matched to a gene: 4. Germline CDR1 is LGHNA and CDR2 is YNFKEQ. The CDR3 loop is CASSQDWLAGGEQYF. The CDR3 nucleotides read TGTGCCAGCAGCCAAGATTGGCTAGCGGGAGGCGAGCAGTACTTC.

The chain recombines TRBV9 with TRBJ1-3; D remains unclear. CDR3 length: 12 amino acids. V lost 0 bases and J 4 bases, leaving 2 bases between the germline ends. From germline, CDR1 is SGDLS and CDR2 YYNGEE. The CDR3 reads CASSVGGNTIYF. The CDR3 DNA sequence: TGTGCCAGCAGCGTAGGCGGAAACACCATATATTTT.

The rearrangement joins TRBV7-2 to TRBJ2-7; no firm D call. V dropped 1 base and J dropped 1 base, with 11 bases sitting between them. The CDR3 contains 15 residues. Germline values: CDR1 SGHTA, CDR2 FQGNSA. CDR3 protein: CASSLGPRASYEQYF. CDR3 DNA: TGTGCCAGCAGCTTAGGGCCTCGAGCTTCCTACGAGCAGTACTTC.

The V and J genes are TRBV7-2 and TRBJ1-1; D perhaps matches TRBD1 (5 bases). The CDR3 is 13 amino acids. The V end was cut by 6 bases, the J end by 1 base, with 9 bases between. The germline V gene has CDR1 SGHTA and CDR2 FQGNSA. DNA for the CDR3: TGTGCCAGCAGGCGACAGCGGAACACTGAAGCTTTCTTT. Amino acids: CASRRQRNTEAFF.

At least ten counts were recorded for this clonotype. V usage is TRBV11-2 and J usage is TRBJ2-6; no firm D call. V was shortened by 1 base and J by 0 bases, with 4 bases between the two germline ends. CDR1 is SGHAT, CDR2 FQNNGV, per germline. CDR3 length: 15 amino acids. CDR3 protein: CASSLARSGANVLTF. For the CDR3, the DNA is TGTGCCAGCAGCTTAGCCCGCTCTGGGGCCAACGTCCTGACTTTC.

The rearrangement links TRBV18 to TRBJ1-1; tentatively, D is TRBD1 (6 bases). The V end was cut by 3 bases, the J end by 2 bases, with 16 bases between. Germline V gene data show CDR1 as KGHSH and CDR2 as LQKENI. This CDR3 spans 16 amino acids. The CDR3 region is CASSPFGQTVNTEAFF. The CDR3 region has the DNA TGTGCCAGCTCACCCTTCGGACAGACCGTTAACACTGAAGCTTTCTTT.

A few counts support this clonotype. The chain employs TRBV7-3 and TRBJ2-3; TRBD1 aligns across 9 bases. Trimming cost V 4 bases and J 4 bases; bases outside gene matches: 9. CDR1 and CDR2 (germline): SGHTA, FQGTGA. The CDR3 has 16 residues. CDR3 in amino acids: CASSSPSGQGSDTQYF. As DNA, the CDR3 is TGTGCCAGCAGCTCGCCCTCGGGACAGGGATCAGATACGCAGTATTTT. Using reference TRBV7-3 and TRBJ2-3 for the parts outside the CDR3, the full variable domain is GAGVSQTPSNKVTEKGKYVELRCDPISGHTALYWYRQSLGQGPEFLIYFQGTGAADDSGLPNDRFFAVRPEGSVSTLKIQRTERGDSAVYLCASSSPSGQGSDTQYFGPGTRLTVL.

In this sample, this clonotype turned up many times. The gene calls are TRBV5-1 and TRBJ2-3; D perhaps matches TRBD1 (7 bases). V lost 4 bases and J lost 5, with 17 bases in between. The CDR3 loop spans 15 amino acids. The germline V gene has CDR1 SGHRS and CDR2 YFSETQ. The CDR3 sequence is CASSEARQGGDTQYF. CDR3 in DNA: TGCGCCAGCAGCGAGGCGCGGCAGGGGGGAGATACGCAGTATTTT.

The genes are TRBV27 and TRBJ1-1; D perhaps matches TRBD1 (5 bases). Germline assignment: CDR1 MNHEY and CDR2 SMNVEV (reference sequence). The V end lost 5 bases, the J end lost 4 bases, and 11 bases lay between the germline ends. The CDR3 contains 13 residues. CDR3 loop: CASSMWTSTEAFF. Here the CDR3 DNA reads TGTGCCAGCAGTATGTGGACAAGCACTGAAGCTTTCTTT.

Ten or more counts support this clonotype. CDR3 loop: CSVAPGARLWAQETQYF. For the CDR3, the DNA is TGCAGCGTTGCGCCTGGGGCCCGACTGTGGGCCCAAGAGACCCAGTACTTC. The rearrangement joins TRBV29-1 to TRBJ2-5; D is possibly TRBD1 (5 bases). Germline values: CDR1 SQVTM, CDR2 ANQGSEA. Trimming took off 4 bases at V and 1 base at J, with 22 bases between the two ends. The CDR3 runs to 17 residues.